This T cell receptor (beta chain) derives from a study of T cell responses to AZD1222 COVID-19 vaccine. About the research overall: Analyses pooled second doses at about 4 or about 12 weeks.

Measured with immunoSEQ multiplex PCR; TCRdb has only the in-frame clones, and not every one. The sample has 200,000 or so clones; 75% to 90% are singletons. With V trimmed by 2 bases and J by 7 bases, 4 bases remained unmatched. Germline V gives CDR1 MNHNS, CDR2 SASEGT. The CDR3 is 14 amino acids. The TCR was taken from an adult in good health. The sample in question was peripheral blood, obtained on day 0 of AZD1222 vaccination. The J gene is TRBJ1-4, the V gene TRBV6-1; 7 nucleotides align to TRBD1. The CDR3, as DNA: TGTGCCAGCAGTGAAACAGGGGCGGCTGAAAAACTGTTTTTT. Translating it yields CASSETGAAEKLFF.